This T cell receptor beta chain was retrieved from a study of blood T cell repertoires in COVID-19. The CDR3 has 16 amino acids. V was pared by 2 bases and J by 4 bases, with 7 bases of the junction left unmatched. Germline CDR1 reads SEHNR; CDR2 reads FQNEAQ (reference sequence). Profiled with immunoSEQ multiplex PCR; TCRdb holds only in-frame clones, not every one. The repertoire holds under 200,000 clones, with around 89% as singletons. The genes are TRBV7-9 and TRBJ2-5, with TRBD2 identical over 10 bases. Input material: PBMCs or T cells enriched from blood (not recorded which). This TCR was recovered from a woman aged 18-35 years who had recovered from COVID-19. For the CDR3, the DNA is TGTGCCAGCAGCTTAATTCTAGCGGGAGTTAGAGAGACCCAGTACTTC. As protein: CASSLILAGVRETQYF.